These T cell receptor beta chains were read from a single sample in a study of blood T cells in healthy people across ages. One entry per CDR3 protein results from TCRdb running MiXCR on the 5' RACE reads. The sample lists hundreds of thousands of distinct CDR3 sequences; 32% were seen once. Input material: blood. These receptors all stem from a woman of 80 years or more in good health. The CDR3 runs from the conserved cysteine through the conserved F or W. A D gene is named only where the DNA matches it firmly. Size values are once, few and many counts, or a class for expanded clones, and some rows have none.

v_gene	j_gene	d_gene	abundance	CDR3aa	CDR3nt
TRBV7-8	TRBJ2-6	-	many	CASSLGPFSGANVLTF	TGTGCCAGCAGCTTAGGCCCCTTCTCTGGGGCCAACGTCCTGACTTTC
TRBV14	TRBJ2-1	-	few	CASSRFASGPYNEQFF	TGTGCCAGCAGCCGATTCGCTTCGGGCCCCTACAATGAGCAGTTCTTC
TRBV2	TRBJ2-1	-	many	CASSESEQFF	TGTGCCAGCAGTGAGAGTGAGCAGTTCTTC
TRBV18	TRBJ2-5	-	many	CASSPPVRETQYF	TGTGCCAGCTCACCACCAGTCCGAGAGACCCAGTACTTC
TRBV29-1	TRBJ2-3	-	-	CSVPEGGLSSDTQYF	TGCAGCGTTCCTGAGGGCGGGCTTTCATCAGATACGCAGTATTTT
TRBV7-9	TRBJ1-1	-	many	CASGWGNTEAFF	TGTGCCAGCGGCTGGGGGAACACTGAAGCTTTCTTT
TRBV5-1	TRBJ2-1	-	many	CASSLGGLRDNEQFF	TGCGCCAGCAGCTTGGGGGGCCTCAGGGACAATGAGCAGTTCTTC
TRBV5-1	TRBJ2-3	-	many	CASSLAGDRVDTQYF	TGCGCCAGCAGCTTGGCTGGCGACCGGGTAGATACGCAGTATTTT
TRBV7-2	TRBJ1-2	TRBD1	many	CASSSDRGRDTF	TGTGCCAGCAGCTCGGACAGGGGGAGAGACACCTTC
TRBV6-5	TRBJ2-3	TRBD1	-	CASSYTPRGIGTDTQYF	TGTGCCAGCAGTTACACCCCCAGGGGGATTGGGACAGATACGCAGTATTTT
TRBV20-1	TRBJ2-1	TRBD2	-	CSASGAGARSYNEQFF	TGCAGTGCTAGCGGAGCGGGGGCCCGCTCCTACAATGAGCAGTTCTTC
TRBV10-3	TRBJ2-5	TRBD1	many	CAIRPDRGGQETQYF	TGTGCCATCAGACCGGACAGGGGCGGCCAAGAGACCCAGTACTTC
TRBV6-1	TRBJ2-5	-	-	CASDRTTYQETQYF	TGCGCCAGCGACAGGACTACGTACCAAGAGACCCAGTACTTC
TRBV20-1	TRBJ2-1	TRBD2	many	CSARTSGGLLEQFF	TGCAGTGCCAGGACTAGCGGGGGCCTCCTTGAGCAGTTCTTC
TRBV15	TRBJ2-5	TRBD2	many	CATSSQRGDGEETQYF	TGTGCCACCAGCAGTCAGCGGGGCGACGGTGAAGAGACCCAGTACTTC
TRBV10-3	TRBJ2-1	-	many	CAISETGHFYNEQFF	TGTGCCATCAGTGAGACGGGACATTTTTACAATGAGCAGTTCTTC
TRBV20-1	TRBJ2-3	TRBD2	many	CSARYPFGAGHTDTQYF	TGCAGTGCTAGATACCCTTTCGGAGCGGGGCACACAGATACGCAGTATTTT
TRBV30	TRBJ1-2	-	few	CAWSPTLDHGYTF	TGTGCCTGGAGCCCGACACTGGACCATGGCTACACCTTC
TRBV20-1	TRBJ2-7	TRBD1	many	CSARHDRDRVIYEQYF	TGCAGTGCTAGACACGACCGGGACAGGGTTATCTACGAGCAGTACTTC
TRBV7-2	TRBJ1-1	-	many	CASSLAARGGTEAFF	TGTGCCAGCAGCTTAGCGGCCCGGGGCGGGACTGAAGCTTTCTTT
TRBV24-1	TRBJ2-1	TRBD1	many	CATSDGQGASYNEQFF	TGTGCCACCAGTGATGGACAGGGGGCCTCCTACAATGAGCAGTTCTTC
TRBV5-1	TRBJ2-1	TRBD2	-	CASSVTSGIVNEQFF	TGCGCCAGCAGCGTGACTAGCGGGATAGTCAATGAGCAGTTCTTC
TRBV5-4	TRBJ2-3	-	many	CASSLAWVPGDTQYF	TGTGCCAGCAGCTTGGCATGGGTCCCGGGGGATACGCAGTATTTT
TRBV11-2	TRBJ2-5	TRBD2	-	CASSFPLAGNLDEQYF	TGTGCCAGCAGCTTTCCACTAGCGGGGAATCTGGATGAGCAGTACTTC
TRBV5-1	TRBJ2-1	-	many	CASSLTGGTPYNEQFF	TGCGCCAGCAGCTTGACAGGAGGGACTCCCTACAATGAGCAGTTCTTC
TRBV25-1	TRBJ2-6	TRBD1	many	CASSGLQGASGANVLTF	TGTGCCAGCAGTGGGCTTCAGGGGGCATCCGGGGCCAACGTCCTGACTTTC
TRBV5-4	TRBJ2-1	TRBD1	once	CASSLPGQGQETQFF	TGTGCCAGCAGCTTGCCCGGACAGGGGCAAGAGACCCAGTTCTTC
TRBV6-5	TRBJ2-2	-	many	CASSYRRGSDTGELFF	TGTGCCAGCAGTTACAGAAGGGGGTCGGACACCGGGGAGCTGTTTTTT
TRBV6-6	TRBJ2-5	-	-	CASSYAGALETQYF	TGTGCCAGCAGTTACGCAGGGGCTCTAGAGACCCAGTACTTC
TRBV12-3/TRBV12-4	TRBJ2-2	-	-	CASSFQMTGELFF	TGTGCCAGCAGTTTTCAGATGACCGGGGAGCTGTTTTTT
TRBV7-6	TRBJ2-5	-	-	CASSIGQTETQYF	TGTGCCAGCAGCATCGGACAGACGGAGACCCAGTACTTC
TRBV7-2	TRBJ1-1	-	few	CASSPQNSYRSTEAFF	TGTGCCAGCAGCCCGCAAAACAGTTACAGGAGCACTGAAGCTTTCTTT
TRBV29-1	TRBJ2-1	TRBD1	-	CSTGQGHDEQFF	TGCAGCACTGGACAGGGGCACGATGAGCAGTTCTTC
TRBV28	TRBJ2-7	TRBD1	many	CASSLSRRQGAYEQYF	TGTGCCAGCAGTTTATCCCGGCGACAGGGGGCTTACGAGCAGTACTTC
TRBV7-9	TRBJ2-5	TRBD2	-	CASRGLAGGTQETQYF	TGTGCCAGCAGGGGACTAGCGGGGGGAACCCAAGAGACCCAGTACTTC
TRBV20-1	TRBJ2-3	TRBD2	-	CSARDPLAGATDTQYF	TGCAGTGCTAGAGACCCCCTAGCGGGGGCAACAGATACGCAGTATTTT
TRBV7-3	TRBJ2-1	TRBD2	many	CASKRGLAGRLGDNEQFF	TGTGCCAGCAAGAGGGGACTAGCGGGTCGGTTGGGGGACAATGAGCAGTTCTTC
TRBV28	TRBJ2-7	-	-	CASRLLRSYEQYF	TGTGCCAGCAGGCTTCTGAGGTCCTACGAGCAGTACTTC
TRBV6-1	TRBJ1-2	-	many	CASSRRGPGLNGYTF	TGTGCCAGCTCAAGAAGGGGCCCAGGTCTCAATGGCTACACCTTC
TRBV3-1	TRBJ2-7	TRBD2	-	CASSQDPLAGDPYEQYF	TGTGCCAGCAGCCAAGACCCCCTAGCGGGAGACCCCTACGAGCAGTACTTC
TRBV25-1	TRBJ1-1	-	few	CASTRGNTEAFF	TGTGCCAGCACACGGGGCAACACTGAAGCTTTCTTT
TRBV20-1	TRBJ2-1	-	-	CSAVGFAGNEQFF	TGCAGTGCTGTCGGTTTCGCCGGCAATGAGCAGTTCTTC
TRBV7-2	TRBJ2-1	-	many	CASSLLRPGDEQFF	TGTGCCAGCAGCTTATTAAGGCCGGGGGATGAGCAGTTCTTC
TRBV4-1	TRBJ2-3	-	-	CASSQDGPGAGMQYF	TGCGCCAGCAGCCAAGATGGCCCGGGGGCAGGTATGCAGTATTTT
TRBV30	TRBJ2-1	-	-	CAWMFSELAYNEQFF	TGTGCCTGGATGTTCTCCGAGTTAGCCTACAATGAGCAGTTCTTC
TRBV6-2/TRBV6-3	TRBJ2-7	-	-	CASSYSNPILGEQYF	TGTGCCAGCAGTTACTCCAACCCGATTCTGGGTGAGCAGTACTTC
TRBV30	TRBJ2-3	TRBD2	many	CAWTAGGLTDTQYF	TGTGCCTGGACGGCGGGGGGTCTCACAGATACGCAGTATTTT
TRBV2	TRBJ1-5	TRBD1	-	CASGLDRGWNQPQHF	TGTGCCAGCGGGCTCGACAGGGGTTGGAATCAGCCCCAGCATTTT
TRBV7-2	TRBJ1-6	-	many	CASTKLLLRDSPLHF	TGTGCCAGCACCAAACTTCTGCTCAGGGATTCACCCCTCCACTTT
TRBV10-3	TRBJ2-3	TRBD1	many	CAISGQGADTQYF	TGTGCCATCAGTGGACAGGGTGCAGATACGCAGTATTTT
TRBV5-1	TRBJ1-4	-	few	CASSPSSGGEKLFF	TGCGCCAGCAGCCCATCAAGTGGAGGTGAAAAACTGTTTTTT
TRBV27	TRBJ1-4	-	-	CASSLTGRGEKLFF	TGTGCCAGCAGTTTAACAGGGAGGGGTGAAAAACTGTTTTTT
TRBV25-1	TRBJ2-7	-	-	CASSALIPYEQYF	TGTGCCAGCAGTGCCCTGATTCCCTACGAGCAGTACTTC
TRBV11-2	TRBJ2-3	TRBD2	-	CASSLVRRLAGGGGDTQYF	TGTGCCAGCAGCTTAGTGAGAAGGCTAGCGGGAGGGGGCGGAGATACGCAGTATTTT
TRBV12-3/TRBV12-4	TRBJ1-2	-	many	CASSPRQTGSHYGYTF	TGTGCCAGCAGCCCTAGACAGACTGGATCACACTATGGCTACACCTTC